Given below is one T cell receptor (beta chain) in context. No cognate antigen has been identified for it. Nothing much larger sits one base from this clone, and base qualities are not available. The junction shows trimming of 1 base on V and 6 bases on J, and the gene matches do not reach 9 bases of it. The CDR3 holds 17 amino acids from the cysteine to the phenylalanine. The CDR3 DNA has 51 bases and is translated from base 1. The germline V gene yields KGHSH for CDR1 and LQKENI for CDR2. TCRbeta CDR3 regions were amplified from genomic DNA by means of the immunoSEQ Assay, a bias-controlled multiplex PCR. The authors' pipeline ran thus. The number of nucleated cells in each sample was estimated by amplification of reference gene primers within the assay. To quantify the absolute abundance of each unique TCRbeta CDR3 rearrangement, sequence reads were collapsed and filtered. For each sample, productive Simpson clonality was calculated as the square root of Simpson's diversity index over productive rearrangements. Held by TCRdb, this immuneACCESS table contains in-frame sequences only and omits some clones. Under half of the omission traces to an unresolved V gene where checked; the cause of the rest is unknown. Clonal size and the V and J genes are those of that table, whereas D and trimming came from the DNA. The sample data list under 200,000 clones, and about 80% of these were observed just once. Roughly 2% of the sample rests with the top ten.

Each collaborating institution followed its own protocols to collect whole blood in K2EDTA tubes. For TCRbeta analysis, collaborator samples were shipped as frozen whole blood, as isolated PBMCs, or as DNA extracted from either sample type. The data were taken from a study of blood T cell repertoires in COVID-19 (dated by TCRdb to 2020 to 2021). Some background on the complete study: Collaborator samples came from the United States, Italy and Spain and covered acute and convalescent phases of COVID-19. The repertoires were released in a freely available public database meant as a resource for research on the immune response to SARS-CoV-2. Where available, HLA class I and class II types were obtained from metadata supplied by the sample provider rather than from assay-based typing. The prospective study material was composed of cDNA or gDNA derived from T cells, B-cell-depleted T cells, or PBMCs. Samples came from the ongoing ImmuneRACE study (first 160 participants) plus 1,254 subjects from 6 global collaborators. Subjects who had been exposed to COVID-19, were actively infected with it, or had recovered from it provided the deeply sampled blood TCRbeta repertoires that made up the dataset. The sample metadata nearly always contained a de-identified subject ID, COVID-19 status, age in years and sex.

Study-level results and caveats: The quantity of clinical and demographic metadata differed by source and by participant and was supplied without curation.

This receptor was identified in an elderly woman with acute or convalescent COVID-19. The specimen sequenced was peripheral blood. Recombination connected TRBV18 to TRBJ1-2, with 12 junctional bases fitting TRBD1. The DNA reads as follows: TGTGCCAGCTCACCACTAGGGCTGGGACAGGGGGCGGATGGCTACACCTTC. It translates to CASSPLGLGQGADGYTF.